This passage covers 6 T cell receptor beta chains from one sample sequenced in a study of T cells in Graves' hyperthyroidism and ophthalmopathy. Amplification of TCR beta CDR3 regions used RNA as the template. Carried out on the TCR CDR3, a first-round RT-PCR used the HTBI primer set. One entry per CDR3 protein, called by TCRdb with MiXCR from the multiplex PCR reads. The sample contains 450,000 to 600,000 distinct CDR3 sequences, approximately 15% of which appear only once. Material for sequencing was blood. Receptors originate from a woman aged 35 to 49 with Graves' hyperthyroidism.

This clonotype was recorded a few times. The J gene is TRBJ2-7, the V gene TRBV29-1; D is ambiguous. The CDR3 has 12 amino acids. V was shortened by 7 bases and J by 6 bases, with 16 bases between the two germline ends. Per germline, CDR1 SQVTM and CDR2 ANQGSEA. Here the CDR3 DNA reads TGCAGCGGTGCCCTTTCGGTGGGCGAGCAGTACTTC. Amino acid sequence: CSGALSVGEQYF.

This clonotype showed up many times. The gene calls are TRBV7-2 and TRBJ2-3; the D gene is possibly TRBD2 (6 bases). CDR3 size: 15 residues. Trimming removed 0 bases at V and 1 base at J, with 8 bases between. The germline CDR1 and CDR2 sequences are SGHTA and FQGNSA. The CDR3 sequence is CASSLASGGTDTQYF. In nucleotides, the CDR3 is TGTGCCAGCAGCTTAGCTAGCGGAGGCACAGATACGCAGTATTTT. Supplemented by reference TRBV7-2 and TRBJ2-3, the full variable domain reads GAGVSQSPSNKVTEKGKDVELRCDPISGHTALYWYRQSLGQGLEFLIYFQGNSAPDKSGLPSDRFSAERTGGSVSTLTIQRTQQEDSAVYLCASSLASGGTDTQYFGPGTRLTVL.

The sample holds many counts of this clonotype. The chain carries TRBV15 and TRBJ2-1, with 8 bases lining up with TRBD2. This CDR3 is 15 amino acids long. V was clipped by 2 bases and J by 9 bases; unmatched bases: 9. Germline lookup yields CDR1 LNHNV and CDR2 YYDKDF (reference sequence). CDR3: CATSRPAGLEFEQFF. The CDR3 nucleotides read TGTGCCACCAGCAGACCTGCGGGACTAGAGTTTGAGCAGTTCTTC.

This clonotype was picked up a small number of times. This chain links TRBV5-1 with TRBJ2-5; D could derive from TRBD1 or TRBD2 (5 bases each). Trimming removed 0 bases from V and 1 base from J, with 13 bases in between. The CDR3 has 16 amino acids. Germline loops: CDR1 SGHRS, CDR2 YFSETQ. CDR3 nucleotide sequence: TGCGCCAGCAGCTTGGACCTAGGGACGGCCCAAGAGACCCAGTACTTC. The encoded protein is CASSLDLGTAQETQYF.

This clonotype was observed a few times. The genes are TRBV24-1 and TRBJ2-1, with 7 positions matching TRBD1. The junction had 3 bases not matched to a gene; V was cut back by 9 bases and J by 2 bases. This CDR3 is 13 amino acids long. From germline, CDR1 is KGHDR and CDR2 SFDVKD. CDR3 DNA sequence: TGTGCCACCGGGCAGGGGGCCTACAATGAGCAGTTCTTC. Its translation is CATGQGAYNEQFF.

As regards this clonotype: A single base separates this from a much larger clone, so it may be a read error. The chain is built from TRBV6-1 and TRBJ2-7; the D call may be TRBD1 or TRBD2 (7 bases each). Germline-derived CDR1 and CDR2 are MNHNS and SASEGT. The CDR3 extends over 15 amino acids. V was clipped by 6 bases and J by 0 bases, with 15 bases between them. The CDR3 DNA reads as TGTGCCAGCAGAGATACAGGGGAGGGCTCCTACGAGCAGTACTTC. This codes for CASRDTGEGSYEQYF.